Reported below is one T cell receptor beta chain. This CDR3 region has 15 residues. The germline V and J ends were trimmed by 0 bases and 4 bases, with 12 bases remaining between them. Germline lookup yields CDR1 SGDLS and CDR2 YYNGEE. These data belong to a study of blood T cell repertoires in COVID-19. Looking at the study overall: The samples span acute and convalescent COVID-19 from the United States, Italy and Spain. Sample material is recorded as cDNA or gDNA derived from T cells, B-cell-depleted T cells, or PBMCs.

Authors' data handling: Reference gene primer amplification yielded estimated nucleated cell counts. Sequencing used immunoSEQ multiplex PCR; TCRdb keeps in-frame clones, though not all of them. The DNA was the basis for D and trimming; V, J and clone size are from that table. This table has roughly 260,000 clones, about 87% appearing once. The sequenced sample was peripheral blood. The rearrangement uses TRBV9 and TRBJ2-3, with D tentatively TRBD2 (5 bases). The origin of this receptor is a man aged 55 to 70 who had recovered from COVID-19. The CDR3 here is CASSVGTGRADTQYF. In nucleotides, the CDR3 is TGTGCCAGCAGCGTAGGGACTGGGCGGGCAGATACGCAGTATTTT.